This TCR beta chain was found in a study of T cell changes during pregnancy in multiple sclerosis. TCRdb's table, derived via immunoSEQ multiplex PCR, lists solely in-frame clones and lacks some. Of about 57,000 clones in the sample, under 95% were seen once. CDR1 MDHEN and CDR2 SYDVKM come from the germline V gene. Losses at the gene ends were 7 bases for V and 6 bases for J; bases not matched to a gene: 17. There are 16 residues in the CDR3. This receptor was taken from a female donor in good health, enrolled as a control in a pregnancy study. This rearrangement joins TRBV28 to TRBJ2-7; 8 positions agree with TRBD2. Here the sequenced sample was peripheral blood, taken after pregnancy. The CDR3 loop is CASTNPGTRGIIEQYF. CDR3 nucleotides: TGTGCCAGCACTAACCCCGGGACTAGGGGGATCATCGAGCAGTACTTC.